This is a list of T cell receptor beta chains from one sample in a study of regulatory T cells in long-lasting Graves disease. Using its own MiXCR run on the multiplex PCR reads, TCRdb lists one record per CDR3 protein. The sample holds roughly 500,000 distinct CDR3 sequences, under 25% seen once. Sequenced material: peripheral blood mononuclear cells (PBMCs), taken when the disease was refractory, from a patient treated with antithyroid drugs. The receptors derive from a female donor with Graves disease. Both conserved end residues are part of each CDR3. Each record gives: V gene, J gene, clone size, CDR3 length, CDR3 protein. Clone size, where shown, is once, few, many, or a class for clones that have expanded.

TRBV5-1	TRBJ1-6	many	15	CASSLVGQLRSPLHF
TRBV27	TRBJ1-1	many	14	CASSLVRGNTEAFF
TRBV6-1	TRBJ1-2	many	15	CASTPNEGSVSRYTF
TRBV28	TRBJ2-5	many	17	CASSQAGGPVSQETQYF
TRBV29-1	TRBJ2-2	-	13	CSVQRESTGELFF
TRBV28	TRBJ1-3	-	15	CASRAPVNSGNTIYF
TRBV4-3	TRBJ1-2	few	16	CASSQGYPGANYGYTF
TRBV4-3	TRBJ2-5	once	15	CASSQNPRSQETQYF
TRBV12-3/TRBV12-4	TRBJ1-3	-	13	CASSRASGNTIYF
TRBV30	TRBJ1-6	-	14	CVWSRGFQVSPLHF
TRBV11-2	TRBJ2-1	many	14	CASSPRGLIYEQFF
TRBV28	TRBJ2-5	many	13	CASSLGMSETQYF
TRBV7-9	TRBJ2-7	-	14	CASSTAGPSGEQYF
TRBV2	TRBJ1-5	many	15	CATSGDRYSNQPQHF
TRBV19	TRBJ2-5	many	15	CASSSYGGYQETQYF
TRBV12-5	TRBJ1-1	many	13	CASGLTLNTEAFF
TRBV6-5	TRBJ1-5	many	17	CASSYTTGVDSNQPQHF
TRBV7-2	TRBJ1-6	many	15	CASSLGGRGGSPLHF
TRBV24-1	TRBJ2-7	few	16	CASSYSRRQGAGEQYF
TRBV7-8	TRBJ2-2	few	15	CASSLASEGTGELFF
TRBV13	TRBJ1-1	many	15	CASSFQTSMNTEAFF
TRBV19	TRBJ1-5	-	17	CASSRTGGGDSNQPQHF
TRBV19	TRBJ2-7	few	13	CASSYSVAYEQYF
TRBV5-1	TRBJ2-5	-	14	CASASTGGVETQYF
TRBV9	TRBJ2-7	-	14	CASSPEGDTYEQYF
TRBV3-1	TRBJ2-2	-	16	CASSHLPLAFGGELFF
TRBV7-8	TRBJ2-5	few	15	CASSLEGVGLGTQYF
TRBV6-1	TRBJ2-1	-	15	CASSPASGRGVEQFF
TRBV30	TRBJ1-1	-	14	CAWSPHSAYTEAFF
TRBV29-1	TRBJ1-1	few	14	CSVFSAWGSQKAFF
TRBV28	TRBJ2-5	many	13	CASRSTGAGTQYF
TRBV6-1	TRBJ2-2	few	18	CASSVQIPSGANTGELFF
TRBV5-6	TRBJ2-7	-	12	CASTNRAHEQYF
TRBV7-2	TRBJ1-5	many	15	CASSFDRGSNQPQHF
TRBV27	TRBJ1-2	many	14	CASSLNRGLDGYTF
TRBV5-1	TRBJ2-2	few	16	CASSPLQGRNTGELFF
TRBV12-3/TRBV12-4	TRBJ1-5	many	16	CASSTLDYYSNQPQHF
TRBV24-1	TRBJ1-1	many	14	CATSDSRANTEAFF
TRBV29-1	TRBJ1-4	many	14	CSVALDSLNEKLFF
TRBV7-9	TRBJ1-1	-	20	CASSKLRSSSTGAIYAEAFF
TRBV20-1	TRBJ2-7	-	14	CSAQTGAYSYEQYF
TRBV29-1	TRBJ2-5	many	11	CSAVGGETQYF
TRBV7-9	TRBJ2-5	few	16	CASSPPTPGGQETQYF
TRBV7-2	TRBJ2-5	many	13	CASSPLTYQTQYF
TRBV6-1	TRBJ1-1	many	15	CASSPPGVSFTEAFF